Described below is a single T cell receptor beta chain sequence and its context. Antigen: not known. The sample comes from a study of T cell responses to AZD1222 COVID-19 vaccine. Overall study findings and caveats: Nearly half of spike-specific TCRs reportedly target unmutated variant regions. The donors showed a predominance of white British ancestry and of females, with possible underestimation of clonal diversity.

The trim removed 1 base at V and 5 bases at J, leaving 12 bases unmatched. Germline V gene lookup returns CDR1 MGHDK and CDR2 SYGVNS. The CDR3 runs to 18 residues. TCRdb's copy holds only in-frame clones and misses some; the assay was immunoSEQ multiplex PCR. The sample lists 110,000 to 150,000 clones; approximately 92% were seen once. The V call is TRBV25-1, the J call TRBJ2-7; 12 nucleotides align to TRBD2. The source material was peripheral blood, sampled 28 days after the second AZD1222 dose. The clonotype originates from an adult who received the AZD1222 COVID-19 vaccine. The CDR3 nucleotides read TGTGCCAGCAGTGAATTTTCGGCGACTAGCGGGAGTCGGAACGAGCAGTACTTC. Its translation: CASSEFSATSGSRNEQYF.